One sample yielded the 27 T cell receptor beta chains listed below, sequenced in a study of blood T cell repertoires in COVID-19. Sequencing was performed with immunoSEQ multiplex PCR; in TCRdb, only in-frame clones are kept and a portion is missing. This sample has 95,000 to 150,000 clones; roughly 89% occur once, and the top ten carry 3% to 4.5%. The sequencing sample was made of PBMCs or T cells enriched from blood (not recorded which). These receptors originate from a woman aged 25-40 years who had recovered from COVID-19.

V and J are TRBV3-1 (or the pseudogene TRBV3-2) and TRBJ2-3; 9 bases fit TRBD2. The V gene's germline CDR1 is LGHDT and CDR2 YNNKEL (reference sequence). J lost 5 bases, V lost 2 bases, and 5 bases had no gene match. CDR3 length equals 15 residues. The CDR3 region has the DNA TGTGCCAGCAGCCAACCTAGCGGGGAGGTAGATACGCAGTATTTT. Protein product: CASSQPSGEVDTQYF.

The J gene is TRBJ1-2, the V gene TRBV10-3; 11 nucleotides match TRBD1. V was clipped by 3 bases and J by 4 bases; unmatched bases: 13. This CDR3 is 18 amino acids long. Germline CDR1 reads ENHRY; CDR2 reads SYGVKD. The DNA of the CDR3 is TGTGCCATCAGTGACCCCAACCCAGGACAGGGGGCTTCCTATGGCTACACCTTC. It is translated as CAISDPNPGQGASYGYTF.

J is TRBJ1-5 and V is TRBV28; 7 positions agree with TRBD1. The CDR3 extends over 15 amino acids. The V gene end was trimmed by 6 bases and the J gene end by 0 bases; junction bases not matched to a gene: 5. Per germline, CDR1 MDHEN and CDR2 SYDVKM. CDR3 bases: TGTGCCAGCAGAAGACAGGGTGCTAGCAATCAGCCCCAGCATTTT. Its protein product is CASRRQGASNQPQHF.

The V call is TRBV3-1 (or the pseudogene TRBV3-2), the J call TRBJ1-5; D ambiguous. Trimming removed 1 base at V and 9 bases at J, with 7 bases between. Germline CDR1 is LGHDT and CDR2 is YNNKEL (reference sequence). CDR3 size: 12 residues. The CDR3 here is CASSQGQRPQHF. CDR3 in DNA: TGTGCCAGCAGCCAAGGGCAACGGCCCCAGCATTTT.

The CDR3 region is CASISGTVNEKLFF. The CDR3, as DNA: TGTGCCAGTATTTCCGGGACAGTCAATGAAAAACTGTTTTTT. V is TRBV19 and J is TRBJ1-4; 7 bases fit TRBD1. The CDR3 consists of 14 residues. Germline CDR1 reads LNHDA; CDR2 reads SQIVND (reference sequence). V dropped 7 bases and J dropped 5; count of bases not matched to a gene: 7.

The chain couples TRBV10-2 to TRBJ2-4; 9 bases line up with TRBD1. This CDR3 comprises 13 residues. The junction had 5 bases not matched to a gene; V was cut back by 6 bases and J by 8 bases. CDR1 WSHSY and CDR2 SAAADI come from the germline V gene. CDR3 DNA sequence: TGCGCCAGCAGCCGGACAGGGGCAGACATTCAGTACTTC. It yields the protein CASSRTGADIQYF.

The chain uses TRBV5-4 and TRBJ2-5; 8 bases match TRBD1. The CDR3 totals 13 residues. The germline V gene has CDR1 SGHNT and CDR2 YYREEE (reference sequence). V gave up 3 bases and J gave up 5 bases; unmatched junction bases: 3. Here the CDR3 DNA reads TGTGCCAGCAGCTCGCAGGGGGCCGAGACCCAGTACTTC. Protein: CASSSQGAETQYF.

V usage is TRBV28 and J usage is TRBJ2-1; TRBD2 is a possible D gene (5 bases). Germline V gene data show CDR1 as MDHEN and CDR2 as SYDVKM. CDR3 length: 16 residues. Trimming shortened V by 5 bases and J by 0 bases, and 14 bases separated the two germline ends. The CDR3 reads CASSPGVGVSYNEQFF. CDR3 sequence (DNA): TGTGCCAGCAGTCCTGGGGTCGGGGTCTCCTACAATGAGCAGTTCTTC.

This clone was counted once. The genes are TRBV7-9 and TRBJ2-7; 10 nucleotides agree with TRBD2. Germline loops: CDR1 SEHNR, CDR2 FQNEAQ (reference sequence). Trimming at V came to 5 bases and at J to 6 bases, leaving 7 bases not matched to a gene. The CDR3 runs to 14 residues. The CDR3 reads CASSPLGLAREQYF. The CDR3 nucleotides read TGTGCCAGCAGCCCTTTGGGACTAGCGCGCGAGCAGTACTTC.

This chain joins TRBV9 and TRBJ2-7; 8 positions agree with TRBD1. This CDR3 is 17 amino acids long. Germline CDR1 is SGDLS and CDR2 is YYNGEE. V trimming: 0 bases; J trimming: 0 bases; junction bases outside the gene matches: 8. The CDR3: CASSVEGGGTGSYEQYF. Here the CDR3 DNA reads TGTGCCAGCAGCGTAGAAGGTGGGGGGACAGGCTCCTACGAGCAGTACTTC.

The genes are TRBV19 and TRBJ1-4; D is perhaps TRBD1 (6 bases). Germline CDR1 reads LNHDA; CDR2 reads SQIVND (reference sequence). This CDR3 comprises 15 residues. Trimming took 5 bases from V and 7 from J, leaving 17 bases between them. The CDR3 DNA follows: TGTGCCAGTAGTGGTTCCGCAGGGGCGGGTGAAAAACTGTTTTTT. Amino acid sequence: CASSGSAGAGEKLFF.

The chain links TRBV5-1 to TRBJ2-3, with 8 bases fitting TRBD1. The germline gives CDR1 SGHRS, CDR2 YFSETQ. The V gene end was trimmed by 1 base and the J gene end by 0 bases; junction bases not matched to a gene: 13. The CDR3 loop spans 19 amino acids. For the CDR3, the DNA is TGCGCCAGCAGCTTGTTGTGGATAGGACAGGGTGGGAGCACAGATACGCAGTATTTT. Its protein is CASSLLWIGQGGSTDTQYF.

The chain has TRBV7-2 and TRBJ1-5; D remains ambiguous. Trimming shortened V by 2 bases and J by 0 bases, and 17 bases separated the two germline ends. CDR3 length: 18 residues. Germline V gene sequence: CDR1 SGHTA, CDR2 FQGNSA. CDR3 in DNA: TGTGCCAGCAGCTTATCGGGGTCCGCAGCGGTTAGCAATCAGCCCCAGCATTTT. Amino acid sequence: CASSLSGSAAVSNQPQHF.

V is TRBV7-9 and J is TRBJ1-5; D is possibly TRBD1 (5 bases). The CDR3 spans 14 residues. The V and J ends lost 1 base and 2 bases respectively, with 6 bases between them. In germline, CDR1 is SEHNR, CDR2 FQNEAQ (reference sequence). The CDR3 loop is CASSLEGGNQPQHF. CDR3 DNA: TGTGCCAGCAGCTTAGAAGGGGGCAATCAGCCCCAGCATTTT.

This clone showed up just once. The chain recombines TRBV7-9 with TRBJ1-1; D might be TRBD1 (5 bases). The germline CDR1 and CDR2 sequences are SEHNR and FQNEAQ (reference sequence). V lost 0 bases and J 4 bases, leaving 12 bases between the germline ends. The CDR3 spans 15 residues. The CDR3 region has the DNA TGTGCCAGCAGCTTAGCGGGTGGGGGGAGCACTGAAGCTTTCTTT. Translation: CASSLAGGGSTEAFF.

This clone was observed a handful of times. The chain couples TRBV12-5 to TRBJ2-2; TRBD1 matches at 7 bases. The germline gives CDR1 LGHNT, CDR2 FRNRAP. The CDR3 spans 16 residues. V trimming: 1 base; J trimming: 7 bases; junction bases outside the gene matches: 9. The CDR3 coding sequence is TGTGCTAGTGGTTTGGAAGACATAGGGGGCCTCGGGGAGCTGTTTTTT. Residues: CASGLEDIGGLGELFF.

This clone has just one count. The V call is TRBV2, the J call TRBJ1-6, with D perhaps TRBD1 (5 bases). This CDR3 is 12 amino acids long. V was pared by 8 bases and J by 7 bases, with 9 bases between. Germline loops: CDR1 SNHLY, CDR2 FYNNEI. The CDR3 region is CASVGGNSPLHF. The CDR3 coding sequence is TGTGCCAGCGTGGGGGGGAATTCACCCCTCCACTTT.

The CDR3 loop is CASRTSAIYNEQFF. Here the CDR3 DNA reads TGTGCCAGCCGAACTAGCGCAATATACAATGAGCAGTTCTTC. The rearrangement uses TRBV27 and TRBJ2-1; 7 bases fit TRBD2. This CDR3 comprises 14 residues. The V gene's germline CDR1 is MNHEY and CDR2 SMNVEV (reference sequence). Trimming removed 8 bases from V and 4 bases from J; junction bases left unmatched: 8.

As to this clone: Other nucleotide sequences in the sample specify the same CDR3. V is TRBV7-3 and J is TRBJ2-2; D call uncertain. CDR1 and CDR2 from the germline V gene are SGHTA and FQGTGA. This CDR3 contains 14 residues. The V and J ends lost 1 base and 1 base respectively, with 4 bases between them. The CDR3 here is CASSLSGNTGELFF. DNA for the CDR3: TGTGCCAGCAGCTTAAGCGGGAACACCGGGGAGCTGTTTTTT.

The chain joins TRBV4-2 to TRBJ2-1; 8 bases agree with TRBD2. Germline V lookup: CDR1 LGHNA, CDR2 YNFKEQ. The V and J ends lost 3 bases and 8 bases, in that order; junction bases with no gene match: 12. This CDR3 has 16 amino acids. CDR3 sequence: CASSQSSSGNGHEQFF. In DNA, the CDR3 is TGTGCCAGCAGCCAGTCAAGTAGCGGGAATGGTCATGAGCAGTTCTTC.

The rearrangement joins TRBV5-1 to TRBJ2-1; TRBD2 matches at 13 bases. V shed 4 bases and J 7 bases; nucleotides not matched to a gene: 5. The CDR3 is made up of 15 amino acids. Germline CDR1 is SGHRS and CDR2 is YFSETQ. The CDR3 loop reads CASSQGTSGENEQFF. As DNA, the CDR3 is TGCGCCAGCAGCCAAGGGACTAGCGGGGAGAATGAGCAGTTCTTC.

The chain carries TRBV15 and TRBJ1-2; D is ambiguous. There are 15 residues in the CDR3. CDR1 is LNHNV and CDR2 is YYDKDF in the germline V gene (reference sequence). Trimming took 1 base from V and 6 from J, leaving 15 bases between them. CDR3 sequence: CATSRVGVTQHGYTF. The CDR3 region has the DNA TGTGCCACCAGCAGAGTGGGAGTAACACAACATGGCTACACCTTC.

The CDR3 spells CASSSPSGSGNEQFF. For the CDR3, the DNA is TGTGCCAGCAGCTCACCTAGCGGGAGTGGGAATGAGCAGTTCTTC. The rearrangement uses TRBV11-2 and TRBJ2-1; 10 positions agree with TRBD2. The CDR3 spans 15 residues. The trim removed 4 bases at V and 7 bases at J, leaving 7 bases unmatched. CDR1 and CDR2 (germline): SGHAT, FQNNGV. Full variable domain (outside the CDR3, taken from reference TRBV11-2 and TRBJ2-1): EAGVAQSPRYKIIEKRQSVAFWCNPISGHATLYWYQQILGQGPKLLIQFQNNGVVDDSQLPKDRFSAERLKGVDSTLKIQPAKLEDSAVYLCASSSPSGSGNEQFFGPGTRLTVL.

The sample holds one count of this clone. The chain employs TRBV18 and TRBJ1-1, with TRBD1 matching over 9 bases. Germline CDR1 is KGHSH and CDR2 is LQKENI. J gave up 6 bases and V 4 bases, and 24 bases lay outside the gene matches. The CDR3 covers 20 residues. The CDR3 nucleotides are TGTGCCAGCTCACGAACTGTTCTAACCGGGACAGGGTCCAAGGGGGCTGAAGCTTTCTTT. As protein: CASSRTVLTGTGSKGAEAFF.

In its sample, this clone was seen once. The CDR3 DNA follows: TGTGCCAGCTCGGGGGGGGGTCAGCCCCAGCATTTT. Amino acids: CASSGGGQPQHF. The gene calls are TRBV28 and TRBJ1-5, with D perhaps matching TRBD1 (5 bases). Between the trimmed V and J ends, which lost 8 bases and 6 bases, there was a span of 11 bases. The germline V gene has CDR1 MDHEN and CDR2 SYDVKM. This CDR3 region has 12 residues.

This clone was observed a handful of times. This sequence joins TRBV5-8 and TRBJ2-4; TRBD2 is a possible D gene (6 bases). This CDR3 contains 14 residues. Germline loops: CDR1 SGHTS, CDR2 YDEGEE. V shed 5 bases and J shed 8 bases, with 17 bases lying between them. Written as DNA, the CDR3 is TGTGCCAGCAGATTAACGGGGGATAGGGACATTCAGTACTTC. Its protein is CASRLTGDRDIQYF. Full variable domain (remainder filled in from reference TRBV5-8 and TRBJ2-4): EAGVTQSPTHLIKTRGQQATLRCSPISGHTSVYWYQQALGLGLQFLLWYDEGEERNRGNFPPRFSGRQFPNYSSELNVNALELEDSALYLCASRLTGDRDIQYFGAGTRLSVL.

The CDR3 DNA follows: TGCGCCAGCAGCCGGGAGGCCGCGGAGACCCAGTACTTC. It yields the protein CASSREAAETQYF. J is TRBJ2-5 and V is TRBV4-1; maybe TRBD2 (6 bases). CDR1 is MGHRA and CDR2 is YSYEKL in the germline V gene. CDR3 length equals 13 residues. V lost 4 bases and J 5 bases, leaving 11 bases between the germline ends.